The rows below give T cell receptor beta chains drawn from one sample of a study of PD-1 blockade in classical Hodgkin lymphoma. Repertoires were generated with immunoSEQ multiplex PCR, while TCRdb's copy carries only in-frame clones and drops some. The sample contains fewer than 75,000 clones, 88% of which appear only once. The material was peripheral blood mononuclear cells (PBMCs), obtained before the second cycle of nivolumab. These receptors all stem from a human donor with classical Hodgkin lymphoma. Both conserved end residues are part of each CDR3. The order of the fields is clone size, V gene, D gene, J gene, CDR3 DNA, CDR3 protein. The D gene is left open where the match is weak. The size entry is marked missing in some rows and otherwise reads once, few, many or a size class.

NA	TRBV7-9	TRBD1	TRBJ1-1	TGTGCCAGCAGCTTAGAGGGGGCTTCGATTGAAGCTTTCTTT	CASSLEGASIEAFF
NA	TRBV5-1	NA	TRBJ2-7	TGCGCCAGCAGCCTACCAGACATCTACGAGCAGTACTTC	CASSLPDIYEQYF
NA	TRBV5-1	TRBD2	TRBJ2-3	TGCGCCAGCAGCTTAGATATAGCGGGGGGCTCAGATACGCAGTATTTT	CASSLDIAGGSDTQYF
NA	TRBV2	TRBD1	TRBJ1-5	TGTGCCAGCAGTTTCGATCGGACAGGGGAGGGCAATCAGCCCCAGCATTTT	CASSFDRTGEGNQPQHF
NA	TRBV27	NA	TRBJ1-1	TGTGCCAGCGGGGCCAAATATTACCAAATGAACACTGAAGCTTTCTTT	CASGAKYYQMNTEAFF
once	TRBV5-6	TRBD1	TRBJ1-4	TGTGCCAGCAGCTCCGGGACAGGGGCCTGGAAACTGTTTTTT	CASSSGTGAWKLFF
NA	TRBV5-1	TRBD1	TRBJ1-1	TGCGCCAGCAGCTTGGGACAGGGAAGAACTGAAGCTTTCTTT	CASSLGQGRTEAFF
NA	TRBV7-3	NA	TRBJ2-3	TGTGCCAGCAGTCCCGTCCCCCTCCTCCCGGTCGATCCCTATAGCACAGATACGCAGTATTTT	CASSPVPLLPVDPYSTDTQYF
NA	TRBV9	NA	TRBJ1-2	TGTGCCAGCAGCCCGTCCTCCGGGCAGGCCTATGGCTACACCTTC	CASSPSSGQAYGYTF
NA	TRBV6-5	NA	TRBJ1-2	TGTGCCAGCAGTCCCCAGACAGTTTATGGCTACACCTTC	CASSPQTVYGYTF
NA	TRBV7-2	TRBD2	TRBJ2-3	TGTGCCAGCAGCTTCGATACCGGGACTAGCGGCACAGATACGCAGTATTTT	CASSFDTGTSGTDTQYF
NA	TRBV5-1	NA	TRBJ2-7	TGCGCCAGCAGCCCGATCGGGGTGGGCAGCTCCTACGAGCAGTACTTC	CASSPIGVGSSYEQYF
NA	TRBV5-1	TRBD1	TRBJ2-3	TGCGCCAGCAGTACAGGGGCCACAGATACGCAGTATTTT	CASSTGATDTQYF
NA	TRBV7-9	NA	TRBJ2-5	TGTGCCAGCAGCTGGCAAGGGGGGGCACAAGAGACCCAGTACTTC	CASSWQGGAQETQYF
NA	TRBV5-1	NA	TRBJ2-2	TGCGCCAGCAGCTTGGCCCGAGTTCCCGGGGAGCTGTTTTTT	CASSLARVPGELFF
few	TRBV20-1	NA	TRBJ1-1	TGCAGTGCTAGAGTCAACACTGAAGCTTTCTTT	CSARVNTEAFF
NA	TRBV9	NA	TRBJ1-2	TGTGCCAGCAGCTACCGACAGTACTATGGCTACACCTTC	CASSYRQYYGYTF
NA	TRBV11-2	TRBD2	TRBJ2-5	TGTGCCAGCAGCGACGGGACTAGCGGGGGGGCCGGGGAGACCCAGTACTTC	CASSDGTSGGAGETQYF
NA	TRBV5-1	TRBD1	TRBJ2-7	TGCGCCAGCAGCGGCGGACAGGGCTACGAGCAGTACTTC	CASSGGQGYEQYF
NA	TRBV27	NA	TRBJ1-1	TGTGCCAGCAGTTTCGTCTCAGGGACGATGAACACTGAAGCTTTCTTT	CASSFVSGTMNTEAFF
once	TRBV5-1	TRBD1	TRBJ2-7	TGCGCCAGCAGCTCCCCTTTCCAGGGGGTCTACGAGCAGTACTTC	CASSSPFQGVYEQYF
NA	TRBV5-1	NA	TRBJ1-4	TGCGCCAGCAGCCCGACAGTTTCTAATGAAAAACTGTTTTTT	CASSPTVSNEKLFF
NA	TRBV5-1	NA	TRBJ2-2	TGCGCCAGCAGCTTAGGACAGAAAAACACCGGGGAGCTGTTTTTT	CASSLGQKNTGELFF
NA	TRBV6-5	TRBD1	TRBJ1-2	TGTGCCAGCAGTTACTCGTCGGACAGGTCCTATGGCTACACCTTC	CASSYSSDRSYGYTF